There are many counts of the clone carrying this TCR beta chain. These data come from a study of early T cells in non-severe SARS-CoV-2 infection. Germline lookup yields CDR1 LNHNV and CDR2 YYDKDF (reference sequence). This CDR3 comprises 14 residues. The V segment lost 4 bases and the J segment 9 bases; nucleotides outside the gene matches: 8. The library protocol tagged individual cDNA molecules with unique molecular identifiers. TCRdb reanalysed the 5' RACE reads using MiXCR and keeps one entry per CDR3 protein. The repertoire consists of about 81,000 distinct CDR3 sequences, with 5% to 6.5% occurring once and the leading ten covering roughly 8%.

The chain has TRBV15 and TRBJ1-5; 8 nucleotides match TRBD1. Sequenced input: whole blood. This receptor was obtained from an adult who was a healthcare worker with PCR-confirmed SARS-CoV-2 infection or an uninfected control (not recorded which). CDR3 amino acids: CATSKDRGIWPQHF. The CDR3 DNA is TGTGCCACCAGCAAAGACAGGGGAATCTGGCCCCAGCATTTT.